This is a list of T cell receptor beta chains from one sample in a study of blood T cell repertoires in COVID-19. The data were produced by immunoSEQ multiplex PCR, yet TCRdb's version contains in-frame clones alone and is incomplete. The sample lists roughly 300,000 clones, 70% to 90% occurring once. The specimen was PBMCs or T cells enriched from blood (not recorded which). All receptors come from a middle-aged woman with acute COVID-19. The conserved cysteine and the conserved F or W are not part of the CDR3 here.

cdr3_aa | v_call
ASSQDLSSGIVDEQY | TRBV3-1/TRBV3-2
ASSPYTSTGIPTPLH | TRBV7-9
ASSLKVGAYQPQH | TRBV7-2
ASSYGRVVDNEQF | TRBV6-5
ASSRGRDAYEQY | TRBV6-5
ASSLAGGPNEQF | TRBV5-1
ASSHHSGQILANTGELF | TRBV4-1
SVEEVLREQF | TRBV29-1
ASSPFEGSGNQPQH | TRBV18
SARQGVF | TRBV20-1
ASSRTGSSGNTIY | TRBV2
ASSVVGLPGGEQY | TRBV9
ATSDPGLAGSTDTQY | TRBV24-1
ASRSDGSEAF | TRBV5-4
SDGNYGYT | TRBV29-1
ASSRGGVNTEAF | TRBV19
ASSQDSRPGMTQY | TRBV3-1/TRBV3-2
ATGLGDEQF | TRBV24-1
ASSRDSKRPQY | TRBV6-5
ASSLLALQETQY | TRBV5-1
ASSQGYRGRGEKLF | TRBV3-1/TRBV3-2
SASENGQLNQPQH | TRBV20-1
ASRLGSNPGIDTQY | TRBV5-6
ASSGPAGFRTQETQY | TRBV7-2
ASSPWSGNEQF | TRBV5-4
AVPGGANEKLF | TRBV28
ASSQLTGSPLH | TRBV28
ASSYNDRHSNQPQH | TRBV19
ASRDQGTANYGYT | TRBV28
ASSKGIQLAGDSGELF | TRBV21-1
ASSQTGTGLRNTIY | TRBV19
ASSSLAAGINGYT | TRBV7-8
ASSSKGQGGGYEQY | TRBV5-4
ASSIDDISGNTIY | TRBV19
ASSLNGLAGDTQY | TRBV5-1
ASSYSHTTGKTF | TRBV6-2/TRBV6-3
ASRWTALHNTGELF | TRBV10-1
ASRGRGGQPQH | TRBV27
SASSGGASTDTQY | TRBV20-1
AIRETRAPQY | TRBV10-3
ASSLLDYLNNEQF | TRBV5-4
ASQGFTYEQY | TRBV7-2
ASTGTGPYEQY | TRBV27
ASSLRGGEGQETQY | TRBV7-2